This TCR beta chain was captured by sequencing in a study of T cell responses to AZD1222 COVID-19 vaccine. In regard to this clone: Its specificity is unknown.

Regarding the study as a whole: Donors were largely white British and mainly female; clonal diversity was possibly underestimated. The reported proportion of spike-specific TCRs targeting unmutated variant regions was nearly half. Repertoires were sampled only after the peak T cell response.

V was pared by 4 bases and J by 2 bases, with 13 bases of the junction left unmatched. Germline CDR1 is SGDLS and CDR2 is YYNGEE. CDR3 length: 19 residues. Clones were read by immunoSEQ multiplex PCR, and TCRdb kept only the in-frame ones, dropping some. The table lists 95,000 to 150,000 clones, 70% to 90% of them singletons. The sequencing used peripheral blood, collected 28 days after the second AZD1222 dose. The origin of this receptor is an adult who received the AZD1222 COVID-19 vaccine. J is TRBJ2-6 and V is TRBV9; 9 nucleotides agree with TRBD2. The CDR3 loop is CASSPRGRGGTTGANVLTF. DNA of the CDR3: TGTGCCAGCAGCCCGCGCGGGCGGGGGGGCACAACTGGGGCCAACGTCCTGACTTTC.